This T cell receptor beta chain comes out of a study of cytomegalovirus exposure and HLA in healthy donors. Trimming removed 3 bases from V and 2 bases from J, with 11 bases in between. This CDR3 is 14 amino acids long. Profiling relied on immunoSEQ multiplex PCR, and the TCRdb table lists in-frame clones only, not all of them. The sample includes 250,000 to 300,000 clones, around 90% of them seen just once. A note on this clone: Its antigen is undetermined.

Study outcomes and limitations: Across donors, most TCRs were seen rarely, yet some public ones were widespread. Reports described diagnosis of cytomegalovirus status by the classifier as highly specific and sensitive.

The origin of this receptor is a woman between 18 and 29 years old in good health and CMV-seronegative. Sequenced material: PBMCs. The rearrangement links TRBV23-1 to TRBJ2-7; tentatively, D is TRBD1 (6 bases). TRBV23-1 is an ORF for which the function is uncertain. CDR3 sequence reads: CASSHEDSPYEQYF. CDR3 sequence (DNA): TGCGCCAGCAGTCATGAGGACAGCCCCTACGAGCAGTACTTC.